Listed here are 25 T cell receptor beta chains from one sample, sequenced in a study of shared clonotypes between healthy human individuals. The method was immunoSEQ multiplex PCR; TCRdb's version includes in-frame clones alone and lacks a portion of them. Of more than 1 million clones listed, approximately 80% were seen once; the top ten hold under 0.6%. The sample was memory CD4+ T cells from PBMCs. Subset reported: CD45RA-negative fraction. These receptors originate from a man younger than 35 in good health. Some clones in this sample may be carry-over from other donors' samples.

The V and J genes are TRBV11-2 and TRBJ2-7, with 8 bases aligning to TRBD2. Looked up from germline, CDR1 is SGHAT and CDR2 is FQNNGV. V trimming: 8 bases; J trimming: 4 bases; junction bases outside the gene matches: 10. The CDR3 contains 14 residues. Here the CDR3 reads CASQTERELYEQYF. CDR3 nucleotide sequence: TGTGCCAGCCAGACCGAGCGGGAGCTTTACGAGCAGTACTTC.

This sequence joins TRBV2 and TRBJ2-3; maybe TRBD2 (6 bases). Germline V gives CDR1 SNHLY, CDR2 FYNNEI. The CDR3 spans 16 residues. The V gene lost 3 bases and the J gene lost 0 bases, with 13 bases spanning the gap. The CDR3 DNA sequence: TGTGCCAGCAGTGACGTAGCGGCCAGTAGCACAGATACGCAGTATTTT. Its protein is CASSDVAASSTDTQYF. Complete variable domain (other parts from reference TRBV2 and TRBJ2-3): EPEVTQTPSHQVTQMGQEVILRCVPISNHLYFYWYRQILGQKVEFLVSFYNNEISEKSEIFDDQFSVERPDGSNFTLKIRSTKLEDSAMYFCASSDVAASSTDTQYFGPGTRLTVL.

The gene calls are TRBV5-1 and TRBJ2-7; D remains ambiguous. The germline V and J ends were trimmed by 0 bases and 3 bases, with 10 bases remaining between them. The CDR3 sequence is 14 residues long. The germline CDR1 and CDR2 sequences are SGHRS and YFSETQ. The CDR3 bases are TGCGCCAGCAGCTTGGCCTCAGAAAACTACGAGCAGTACTTC. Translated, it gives CASSLASENYEQYF. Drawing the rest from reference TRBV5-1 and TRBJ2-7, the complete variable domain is KAGVTQTPRYLIKTRGQQVTLSCSPISGHRSVSWYQQTPGQGLQFLFEYFSETQRNKGNFPGRFSGRQFSNSRSEMNVSTLELGDSALYLCASSLASENYEQYFGPGTRLTVT.

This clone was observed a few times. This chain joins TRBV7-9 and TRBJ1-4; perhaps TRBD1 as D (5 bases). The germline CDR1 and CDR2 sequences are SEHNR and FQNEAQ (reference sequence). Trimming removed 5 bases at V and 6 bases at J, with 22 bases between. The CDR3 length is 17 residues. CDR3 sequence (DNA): TGTGCCAGCAGCCCGGGACCCTTCCCCACCCAGGATGAAAAACTGTTTTTT. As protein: CASSPGPFPTQDEKLFF.

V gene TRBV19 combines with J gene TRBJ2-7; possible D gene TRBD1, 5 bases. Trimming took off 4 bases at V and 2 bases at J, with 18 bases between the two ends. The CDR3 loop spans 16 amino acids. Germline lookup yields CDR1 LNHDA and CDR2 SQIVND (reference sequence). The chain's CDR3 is CASSTVFPGPPYEQYF. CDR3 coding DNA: TGTGCCAGTAGTACGGTCTTCCCAGGGCCTCCCTACGAGCAGTACTTC.

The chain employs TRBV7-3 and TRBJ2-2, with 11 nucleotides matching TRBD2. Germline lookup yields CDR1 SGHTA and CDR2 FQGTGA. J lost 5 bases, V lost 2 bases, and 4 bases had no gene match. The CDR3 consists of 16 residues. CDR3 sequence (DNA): TGTGCCAGCAGCTTATCCCTAGCGGGAGGTACCGGGGAGCTGTTTTTT. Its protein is CASSLSLAGGTGELFF.

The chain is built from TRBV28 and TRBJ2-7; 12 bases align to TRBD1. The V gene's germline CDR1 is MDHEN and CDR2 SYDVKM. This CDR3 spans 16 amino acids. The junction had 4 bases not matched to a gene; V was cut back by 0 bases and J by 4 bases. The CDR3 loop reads CASSLWGTGGFYEQYF. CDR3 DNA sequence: TGTGCCAGCAGTTTATGGGGGACAGGGGGCTTTTACGAGCAGTACTTC.

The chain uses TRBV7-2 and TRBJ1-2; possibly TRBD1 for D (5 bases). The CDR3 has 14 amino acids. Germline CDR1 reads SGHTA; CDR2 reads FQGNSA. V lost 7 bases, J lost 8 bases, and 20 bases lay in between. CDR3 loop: CASIGRAGPEGYTF. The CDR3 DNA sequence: TGTGCCAGCATTGGGCGGGCGGGACCGGAAGGCTACACCTTC.

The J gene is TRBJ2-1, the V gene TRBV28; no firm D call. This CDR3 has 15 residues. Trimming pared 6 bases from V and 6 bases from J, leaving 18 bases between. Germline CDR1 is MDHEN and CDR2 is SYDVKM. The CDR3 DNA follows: TGTGCCAGCAGGGGCAGTTTCGGTAAGAGCAATGAGCAGTTCTTC. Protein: CASRGSFGKSNEQFF.

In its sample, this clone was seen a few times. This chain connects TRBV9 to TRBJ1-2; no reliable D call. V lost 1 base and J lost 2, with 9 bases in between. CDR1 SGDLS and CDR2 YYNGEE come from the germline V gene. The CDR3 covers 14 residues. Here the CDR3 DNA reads TGTGCCAGCAGCGTAAGTCCAAAGAACTATGGCTACACCTTC. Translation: CASSVSPKNYGYTF.

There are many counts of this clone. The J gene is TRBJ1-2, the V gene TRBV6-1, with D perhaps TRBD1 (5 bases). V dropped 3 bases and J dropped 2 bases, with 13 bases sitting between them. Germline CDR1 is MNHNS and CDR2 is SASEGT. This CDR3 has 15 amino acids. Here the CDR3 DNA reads TGTGCCAGCAGTGACGAACTGGGACGGAACTATGGCTACACCTTC. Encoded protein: CASSDELGRNYGYTF.

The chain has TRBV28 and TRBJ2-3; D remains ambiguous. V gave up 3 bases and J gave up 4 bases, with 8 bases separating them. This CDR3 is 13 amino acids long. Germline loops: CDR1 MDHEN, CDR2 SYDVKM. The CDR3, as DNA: TGTGCCAGCAGTTTGCCGGCCCCAGATACGCAGTATTTT. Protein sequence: CASSLPAPDTQYF. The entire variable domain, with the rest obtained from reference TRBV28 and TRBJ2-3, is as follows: DVKVTQSSRYLVKRTGEKVFLECVQDMDHENMFWYRQDPGLGLRLIYFSYDVKMKEKGDIPEGYSVSREKKERFSLILESASTNQTSMYLCASSLPAPDTQYFGPGTRLTVL.

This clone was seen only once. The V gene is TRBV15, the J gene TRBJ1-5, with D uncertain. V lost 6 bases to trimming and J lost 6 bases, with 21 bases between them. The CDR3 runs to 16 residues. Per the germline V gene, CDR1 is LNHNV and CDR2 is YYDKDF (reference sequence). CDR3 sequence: CATRASSLPAGQPQHF. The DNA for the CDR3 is TGTGCCACCAGGGCCTCCTCACTCCCGGCGGGTCAGCCCCAGCATTTT.

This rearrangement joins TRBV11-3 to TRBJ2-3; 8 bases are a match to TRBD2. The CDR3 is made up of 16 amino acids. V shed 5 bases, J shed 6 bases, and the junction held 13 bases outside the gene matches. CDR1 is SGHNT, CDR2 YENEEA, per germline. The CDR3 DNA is TGTGCCAGCAGCGGACCCCAAGAGCGGGAGTCCGATACGCAGTATTTT. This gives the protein CASSGPQERESDTQYF.

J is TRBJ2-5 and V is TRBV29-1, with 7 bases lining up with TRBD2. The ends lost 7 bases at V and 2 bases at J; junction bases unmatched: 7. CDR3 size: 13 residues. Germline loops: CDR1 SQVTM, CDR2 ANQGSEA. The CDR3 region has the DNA TGCAGCGATAGCGGGCCCCAACAAGAGACCCAGTACTTC. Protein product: CSDSGPQQETQYF.

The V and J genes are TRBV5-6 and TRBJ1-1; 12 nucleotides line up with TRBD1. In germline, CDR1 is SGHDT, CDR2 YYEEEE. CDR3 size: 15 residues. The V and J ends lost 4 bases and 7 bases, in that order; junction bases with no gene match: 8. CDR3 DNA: TGTGCCAGCAGCCGGGGGACAGGGGGCGACCATGAAGCTTTCTTT. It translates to CASSRGTGGDHEAFF.

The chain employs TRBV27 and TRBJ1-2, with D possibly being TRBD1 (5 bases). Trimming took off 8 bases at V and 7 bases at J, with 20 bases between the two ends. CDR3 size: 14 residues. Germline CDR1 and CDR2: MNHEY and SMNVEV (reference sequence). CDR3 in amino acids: CASPYHRGLGGYTF. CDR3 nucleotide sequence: TGTGCCAGCCCCTACCATCGGGGGTTGGGTGGCTACACCTTC.

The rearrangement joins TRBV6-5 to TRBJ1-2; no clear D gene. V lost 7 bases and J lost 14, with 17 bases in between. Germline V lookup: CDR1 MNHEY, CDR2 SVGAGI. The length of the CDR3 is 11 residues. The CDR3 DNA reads TGTGCCAGCACCCACCTCGGATTCTGTACCTTC. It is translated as CASTHLGFCTF.

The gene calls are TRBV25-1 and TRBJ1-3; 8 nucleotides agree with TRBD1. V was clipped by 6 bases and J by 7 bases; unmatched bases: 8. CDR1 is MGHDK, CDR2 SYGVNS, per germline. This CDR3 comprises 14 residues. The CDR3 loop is CASSRQGARNTIYF. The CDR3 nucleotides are TGTGCCAGCAGCCGTCAGGGGGCGAGGAACACCATATATTTT.

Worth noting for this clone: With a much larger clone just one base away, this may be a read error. CDR3 region: CASSPGAYEQYF. The CDR3 bases are TGTGCCAGCAGCCCCGGGGCGTACGAGCAGTACTTC. The rearrangement links TRBV7-2 to TRBJ2-7; D might be TRBD1 or TRBD2, each matching 5 bases. Germline V lookup: CDR1 SGHTA, CDR2 FQGNSA. V lost 5 bases to trimming and J lost 4 bases, with 9 bases between them. This CDR3 is built from 12 residues.

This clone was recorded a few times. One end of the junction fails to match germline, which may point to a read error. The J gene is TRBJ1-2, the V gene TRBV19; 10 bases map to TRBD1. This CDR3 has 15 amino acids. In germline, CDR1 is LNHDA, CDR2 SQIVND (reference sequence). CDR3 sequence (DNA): TGTGCCAGTAGTAGTCCGGGACAGGGGACGTATGACTACACCTTC. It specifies CASSSPGQGTYDYTF.

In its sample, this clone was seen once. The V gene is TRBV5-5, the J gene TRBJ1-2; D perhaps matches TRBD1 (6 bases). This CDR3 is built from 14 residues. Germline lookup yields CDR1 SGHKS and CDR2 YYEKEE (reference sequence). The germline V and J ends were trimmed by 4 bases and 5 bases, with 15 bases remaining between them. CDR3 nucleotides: TGTGCCAGCAGCCCGCAGGGGACTGATTATGGCTACACCTTC. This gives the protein CASSPQGTDYGYTF.

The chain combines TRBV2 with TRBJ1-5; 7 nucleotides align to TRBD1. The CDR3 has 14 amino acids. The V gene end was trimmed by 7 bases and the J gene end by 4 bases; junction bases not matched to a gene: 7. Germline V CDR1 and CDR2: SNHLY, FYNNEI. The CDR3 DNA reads TGTGCCAGCAACAGAGGACAGGAAAATCAGCCCCAGCATTTT. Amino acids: CASNRGQENQPQHF.

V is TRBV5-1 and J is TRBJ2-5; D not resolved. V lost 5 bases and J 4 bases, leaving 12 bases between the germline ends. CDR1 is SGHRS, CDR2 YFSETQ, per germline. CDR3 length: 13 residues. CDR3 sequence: CASRGPSPETQYF. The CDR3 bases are TGCGCCAGCAGGGGTCCTAGTCCAGAGACCCAGTACTTC. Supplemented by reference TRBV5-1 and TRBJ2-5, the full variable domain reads KAGVTQTPRYLIKTRGQQVTLSCSPISGHRSVSWYQQTPGQGLQFLFEYFSETQRNKGNFPGRFSGRQFSNSRSEMNVSTLELGDSALYLCASRGPSPETQYFGPGTRLLVL.

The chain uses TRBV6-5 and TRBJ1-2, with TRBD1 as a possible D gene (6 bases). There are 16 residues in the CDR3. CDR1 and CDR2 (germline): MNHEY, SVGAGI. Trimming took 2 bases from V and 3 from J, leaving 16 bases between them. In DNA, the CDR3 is TGTGCCAGCAGTTACAGGGGGAGAGGTCAGGACTATGGCTACACCTTC. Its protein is CASSYRGRGQDYGYTF.